These 28 T cell receptor beta chains originate from one sample sequenced in a study of control samples from healthy donors and cancer patients. Generated by immunoSEQ multiplex PCR, the TCRdb table keeps only in-frame clones and is missing some. This sample has about 76,000 clones; roughly 90% occur once, and the top ten carry around a tenth. Sequencing input: PBMCs. The source is a woman aged 45-60 years with colorectal cancer.

As to this clone: One end of the junction does not line up with germline, which may come from a read error. The chain combines TRBV6-2 or TRBV6-3 with TRBJ2-3, with D perhaps assigned TRBD1 or TRBD2 (7 bases each). CDR1 and CDR2 from the germline V gene are MNHEY and SVGEGT. CDR3 length: 15 amino acids. The CDR3 bases are TGTGTCAGCAGTTACAGGGGACTAAGCACAGATACGCAGTATTTT. It codes for CVSSYRGLSTDTQYF.

This chain connects TRBV2 to TRBJ1-1; D possibly corresponds to TRBD1 (5 bases). This CDR3 spans 14 amino acids. From germline, CDR1 is SNHLY and CDR2 FYNNEI. The V end lost 4 bases, the J end lost 3 bases, and 12 bases lay between the germline ends. The chain's CDR3 is CASSAQGPYTEAFF. The CDR3 nucleotides read TGTGCCAGCAGTGCCCAGGGCCCGTACACTGAAGCTTTCTTT. Full variable domain (rest looked up from reference TRBV2 and TRBJ1-1): EPEVTQTPSHQVTQMGQEVILRCVPISNHLYFYWYRQILGQKVEFLVSFYNNEISEKSEIFDDQFSVERPDGSNFTLKIRSTKLEDSAMYFCASSAQGPYTEAFFGQGTRLTVV.

The gene calls are TRBV10-3 and TRBJ1-1; TRBD1 matches at 7 bases. In germline, CDR1 is ENHRY, CDR2 SYGVKD. CDR3 length equals 14 residues. Trimming at V came to 8 bases and at J to 1 base, leaving 7 bases not matched to a gene. In nucleotides, the CDR3 is TGTGCCATCCGCGGACAGGCGACGAACACTGAAGCTTTCTTT. It codes for CAIRGQATNTEAFF.

This clone was seen only a few times. The chain links TRBV7-9 to TRBJ2-7, with TRBD1 matching over 7 bases. Germline V CDR1 and CDR2: SEHNR, FQNEAQ (reference sequence). Losses at the gene ends were 5 bases for V and 5 bases for J; bases not matched to a gene: 12. CDR3 length: 15 residues. CDR3 amino acids: CASSDRPDRENEQYV. The CDR3, as DNA: TGTGCCAGCAGCGATCGCCCAGACAGGGAAAACGAGCAGTACGTC.

This clone showed up just once. The chain carries TRBV11-1 and TRBJ2-2; D may be TRBD1 or TRBD2 (5 bases each). Germline lookup yields CDR1 SGHAT and CDR2 FQDESV (reference sequence). With 5 bases removed from V and 0 bases from J, the gap between germline ends came to 10 bases. The CDR3 covers 15 residues. CDR3 coding DNA: TGTGCCAGCAGCCCGTGGGGGACGAACACCGGGGAGCTGTTTTTT. Translating gives CASSPWGTNTGELFF.

The CDR3 protein is CASSQLLASETQYF. The CDR3 DNA follows: TGTGCCAGCAGCCAACTTCTAGCTTCGGAGACCCAGTACTTC. The gene calls are TRBV3-1 (or the pseudogene TRBV3-2) and TRBJ2-5, with D possibly TRBD2 on 5 matching bases. The CDR3 is made up of 14 amino acids. V shed 2 bases and J shed 5 bases, with 12 bases lying between them. From germline, CDR1 is LGHDT and CDR2 YNNKEL (reference sequence).

V gene TRBV2 combines with J gene TRBJ2-5; possible D gene TRBD2, 6 bases. The CDR3 is made up of 14 amino acids. Deletions cut 2 bases from V and 5 bases from J, with 12 bases between. Germline CDR1 is SNHLY and CDR2 is FYNNEI. The CDR3 sequence: CASSEIRGMETQYF. The DNA for the CDR3 is TGTGCCAGCAGTGAAATTCGGGGGATGGAGACCCAGTACTTC.

The rearrangement joins TRBV3-1 (or the pseudogene TRBV3-2) to TRBJ1-2, with TRBD1 as a possible D gene (5 bases). This CDR3 comprises 14 residues. V lost 1 base, J lost 6 bases, and 12 bases lay in between. From germline, CDR1 is LGHDT and CDR2 YNNKEL (reference sequence). The CDR3 DNA follows: TGTGCCAGCAGCCAAGTAGGGGTATGGAATGGCTACACCTTC. Its translation is CASSQVGVWNGYTF.

This chain uses TRBV7-2 with TRBJ1-2; 7 bases map to TRBD1. CDR1 SGHTA and CDR2 FQGNSA come from the germline V gene. The CDR3 covers 13 residues. The J segment lost 3 bases and the V segment lost 7 bases, leaving 5 bases of the junction unmatched. CDR3 DNA sequence: TGTGCCAGCAAATACGGGACAGACTATGGCTACACCTTC. Amino acids: CASKYGTDYGYTF.

The genes are TRBV4-1 and TRBJ2-7; no firm D call. Germline V gene lookup returns CDR1 MGHRA and CDR2 YSYEKL. CDR3 length equals 14 residues. V gave up 0 bases and J gave up 3 bases, with 9 bases separating them. CDR3 in amino acids: CASSQDGNFYEQYV. The CDR3 coding sequence is TGCGCCAGCAGCCAAGATGGGAATTTCTACGAGCAGTACGTC.

The sample holds a few counts of this clone. The rearrangement uses TRBV2 and TRBJ1-2; weak D call: TRBD1 (5 bases). Trimming took 3 bases from V and 6 from J, leaving 11 bases between them. Germline V gene sequence: CDR1 SNHLY, CDR2 FYNNEI. This CDR3 is 13 amino acids long. CDR3 DNA sequence: TGTGCCAGCAGTGAGGCAGGGACCCATGGCTACACCTTC. It encodes CASSEAGTHGYTF.

The chain joins TRBV5-5 to TRBJ2-2; D gene uncertain. With 4 bases removed from V and 0 bases from J, the gap between germline ends came to 13 bases. Germline V gene lookup returns CDR1 SGHKS and CDR2 YYEKEE (reference sequence). CDR3 length equals 16 residues. CDR3 protein: CASSMEQTANTGELFF. DNA of the CDR3: TGTGCCAGCAGCATGGAACAGACGGCGAACACCGGGGAGCTGTTTTTT. The variable domain in full, with the rest retrieved from reference TRBV5-5 and TRBJ2-2, is DAGVTQSPTHLIKTRGQQVTLRCSPISGHKSVSWYQQVLGQGPQFIFQYYEKEERGRGNFPDRFSARQFPNYSSELNVNALLLGDSALYLCASSMEQTANTGELFFGEGSRLTVL.

V and J are TRBV5-4 and TRBJ1-6; D gene unclear. V dropped 0 bases and J dropped 10 bases, with 11 bases sitting between them. Germline V lookup: CDR1 SGHNT, CDR2 YYREEE (reference sequence). This CDR3 is built from 14 residues. The DNA for the CDR3 is TGTGCCAGCAGCTTGGACGGCGGGAGGTCACCCCTCCACTTT. Its protein is CASSLDGGRSPLHF. The entire variable domain, with the rest obtained from reference TRBV5-4 and TRBJ1-6, is as follows: ETGVTQSPTHLIKTRGQQVTLRCSSQSGHNTVSWYQQALGQGPQFIFQYYREEENGRGNFPPRFSGLQFPNYSSELNVNALELDDSALYLCASSLDGGRSPLHFGNGTRLTVT.

The rearrangement links TRBV12-3 or TRBV12-4 to TRBJ1-4; D might be TRBD1 (5 bases). Trimming removed 1 base at V and 7 bases at J, with 7 bases between. This CDR3 comprises 13 residues. CDR3 in DNA: TGTGCCAGCAGTTTAGGGGGGTTTGAAAAACTGTTTTTT. It translates to CASSLGGFEKLFF.

The chain employs TRBV4-1 and TRBJ1-2; perhaps TRBD1 as D (6 bases). CDR1 is MGHRA and CDR2 is YSYEKL in the germline V gene. The CDR3 extends over 15 amino acids. Trimming stripped 0 bases from V and 4 bases from J, with 12 bases between. CDR3 loop: CASSQEPTGLYGYTF. CDR3 nucleotide sequence: TGCGCCAGCAGCCAAGAACCTACAGGGCTCTATGGCTACACCTTC.

The chain carries TRBV28 and TRBJ1-5; tentative D call: TRBD1 (5 bases). Germline V gene data show CDR1 as MDHEN and CDR2 as SYDVKM. Trimming removed 4 bases from V and 5 bases from J, with 15 bases in between. The CDR3 runs 15 residues. CDR3 residues: CASSSAGRPDQPQHF. In DNA form, the CDR3 reads TGTGCCAGCAGTTCGGCAGGGCGGCCGGATCAGCCCCAGCATTTT.

This sequence joins TRBV6-5 and TRBJ1-2, with D possibly matching TRBD1 (5 bases). The germline gives CDR1 MNHEY, CDR2 SVGAGI. The V and J ends lost 6 bases and 4 bases respectively, with 18 bases between them. The CDR3 has 15 residues. CDR3 sequence reads: CASSLDLRDRYGYTF. The CDR3 coding sequence is TGTGCCAGCAGCCTAGATCTCAGGGATCGCTATGGCTACACCTTC.

The V and J genes are TRBV15 and TRBJ2-4, with D maybe TRBD2 (5 bases). V was shortened by 0 bases and J by 6 bases, with 12 bases between the two germline ends. This CDR3 is 15 amino acids long. Germline CDR1 and CDR2: LNHNV and YYDKDF (reference sequence). CDR3 in amino acids: CATSRDSSRGNIQYF. The DNA of the CDR3 is TGTGCCACCAGCAGAGATAGTTCTCGGGGAAACATTCAGTACTTC.

This clone appeared once. The chain links TRBV18 to TRBJ1-3; D ambiguous. V lost 9 bases, J lost 9 bases, and 18 bases lay in between. The CDR3 spans 13 residues. Germline CDR1 KGHSH, CDR2 LQKENI. Here the CDR3 reads CASKGSASSTIYF. The CDR3 nucleotides read TGTGCCAGTAAAGGTTCGGCAAGTAGCACCATATATTTT.

V gene TRBV12-3 or TRBV12-4 combines with J gene TRBJ2-2, with D unclear. This CDR3 spans 12 amino acids. V lost 7 bases to trimming and J lost 7 bases, with 10 bases between them. The CDR3 sequence: CASTQGVGELFF. DNA of the CDR3: TGTGCCAGCACCCAAGGCGTCGGGGAGCTGTTTTTT.

The V and J genes are TRBV7-3 and TRBJ2-3; D is ambiguous. CDR1 and CDR2 from the germline V gene are SGHTA and FQGTGA. With 4 bases removed from V and 2 bases from J, the gap between germline ends came to 10 bases. This CDR3 has 14 amino acids. This chain's CDR3 is CASSSGRYTDTQYF. CDR3 DNA sequence: TGTGCCAGCAGCTCCGGACGGTACACAGATACGCAGTATTTT.

The V call is TRBV6-5, the J call TRBJ1-2, with D possibly being TRBD1 (6 bases). There are 13 residues in the CDR3. Germline values: CDR1 MNHEY, CDR2 SVGAGI. Trimming left V 6 bases short and J 3 bases short, with 11 bases between. CDR3 amino acids: CASRQGLDYGYTF. CDR3 nucleotide sequence: TGTGCCAGCAGGCAGGGGTTGGACTATGGCTACACCTTC.

The V and J genes are TRBV28 and TRBJ1-2; a weak D match, TRBD1 (5 bases). The CDR3 runs 13 residues. V was clipped by 2 bases and J by 13 bases, with 17 bases between them. From germline, CDR1 is MDHEN and CDR2 SYDVKM. In DNA, the CDR3 is TGTGCCAGCAGTTTAACCGTACAGCAAAGGGGCACCTTC. It codes for CASSLTVQQRGTF.

The chain uses TRBV18 and TRBJ2-1; D might be TRBD1 (6 bases). Looked up from germline, CDR1 is KGHSH and CDR2 is LQKENI. V gave up 6 bases and J gave up 6 bases, with 18 bases separating them. The CDR3 spans 15 residues. This CDR3 is CASSRLQGEVNEQFF. The CDR3 DNA reads as TGTGCCAGCTCCCGCCTACAGGGAGAAGTCAATGAGCAGTTCTTC.

The chain carries TRBV7-2 and TRBJ1-5; 7 bases are a match to TRBD1. J was trimmed by 0 bases and V by 5 bases; bases with no gene match: 7. The CDR3 has 16 amino acids. Looked up from germline, CDR1 is SGHTA and CDR2 is FQGNSA. This CDR3 reads CASSANRGGSNQPQHF. In DNA form, the CDR3 reads TGTGCCAGCAGCGCTAACAGGGGCGGTAGCAATCAGCCCCAGCATTTT. The full variable domain, with the rest looked up from reference TRBV7-2 and TRBJ1-5, is GAGVSQSPSNKVTEKGKDVELRCDPISGHTALYWYRQSLGQGLEFLIYFQGNSAPDKSGLPSDRFSAERTGGSVSTLTIQRTQQEDSAVYLCASSANRGGSNQPQHFGDGTRLSIL.

This chain links TRBV10-3 with TRBJ1-1, with 7 bases aligning to TRBD1. J was trimmed by 5 bases and V by 7 bases; bases with no gene match: 7. Germline loops: CDR1 ENHRY, CDR2 SYGVKD. This CDR3 comprises 13 residues. The CDR3 DNA is TGTGCCATCAAGCGACAGGGCGAAACTGAAGCTTTCTTT. Protein sequence: CAIKRQGETEAFF.

The J gene is TRBJ2-5, the V gene TRBV5-1; tentatively, D is TRBD1 (6 bases). The CDR3 is made up of 14 amino acids. Looked up from germline, CDR1 is SGHRS and CDR2 is YFSETQ. V was cut by 4 bases and J by 1 base, with 11 bases left in between. The CDR3 protein is CASSRGTSQETQYF. The CDR3 DNA sequence: TGCGCCAGCAGCAGGGGGACAAGCCAAGAGACCCAGTACTTC.

This chain joins TRBV5-4 and TRBJ2-5; TRBD1 is a possible D gene (5 bases). The V and J ends lost 4 bases and 1 base respectively, with 11 bases between them. The CDR3 has 14 amino acids. The germline CDR1 and CDR2 sequences are SGHNT and YYREEE (reference sequence). CDR3 in amino acids: CASSLGPVQETQYF. The CDR3, as DNA: TGTGCCAGCAGCCTGGGGCCGGTCCAAGAGACCCAGTACTTC. The full variable domain, in which reference TRBV5-4 and TRBJ2-5 provide the parts outside the CDR3, is ETGVTQSPTHLIKTRGQQVTLRCSSQSGHNTVSWYQQALGQGPQFIFQYYREEENGRGNFPPRFSGLQFPNYSSELNVNALELDDSALYLCASSLGPVQETQYFGPGTRLLVL.